This is a list of T cell receptor beta chains from one sample in a study of T cells in Graves' hyperthyroidism and ophthalmopathy. TCRdb used MiXCR to reprocess the multiplex PCR reads, holding one entry per CDR3 protein. This table holds about 300,000 distinct CDR3 sequences, roughly an eighth found once. Sequencing was performed on blood. These receptors were collected from a woman aged 40 to 49 with Graves' hyperthyroidism. Each CDR3 is given with its conserved first and last residue. D genes are given only for firm matches. The size of a clone is reported for some rows only, either as once, few or many, or as a class for expanded clones.

D	J	size	V	CDR3	DNA
NA	TRBJ2-5	many	TRBV2	CASRSVGETQYF	TGTGCCAGCCGGAGCGTGGGGGAGACCCAGTACTTC
NA	TRBJ1-2	many	TRBV7-8	CAIGGAATNYGYTF	TGTGCCATCGGGGGGGCAGCCACTAACTATGGCTACACCTTC
TRBD2	TRBJ2-7	NA	TRBV3-1	CASSQTRTSGRSYEQYF	TGTGCCAGCAGCCAAACAAGGACTAGCGGGAGGTCCTACGAGCAGTACTTC
NA	TRBJ1-2	many	TRBV10-3	CAYNSDGLTDYGYTF	TGTGCCTACAACTCGGACGGTCTCACGGACTATGGCTACACCTTC
TRBD1	TRBJ1-1	NA	TRBV19	CAAQGATEAFF	TGTGCCGCGCAGGGGGCCACTGAAGCTTTCTTT
TRBD1	TRBJ2-5	NA	TRBV20-1	CSAVRTGLETQYF	TGCAGTGCCGTTAGGACAGGGTTAGAGACCCAGTACTTC
NA	TRBJ2-1	NA	TRBV18	CASSPTKINYNEQFF	TGTGCCAGCTCACCAACAAAAATTAACTACAATGAGCAGTTCTTC
TRBD1	TRBJ2-5	many	TRBV6-1	CASSEVRDRGETQYF	TGTGCCAGCAGTGAAGTGAGGGACAGGGGAGAGACCCAGTACTTC
TRBD1	TRBJ2-5	NA	TRBV24-1	CATSDRDSQETQYF	TGTGCCACCAGTGACCGGGACAGTCAAGAGACCCAGTACTTC
TRBD2	TRBJ2-3	many	TRBV12-3/TRBV12-4	CASSYSSGRDTQYF	TGTGCCAGCAGTTATAGTAGCGGGAGGGATACGCAGTATTTT
NA	TRBJ1-1	NA	TRBV11-3	CASSFDRGPGTEAFF	TGTGCCAGCAGCTTCGATAGAGGGCCGGGCACTGAAGCTTTCTTT
TRBD1	TRBJ1-2	many	TRBV6-1	CASRGDRNGYTF	TGTGCCAGCAGAGGGGACAGGAATGGCTACACCTTC
NA	TRBJ1-5	many	TRBV28	CASSTPPQGIDQPQHF	TGTGCCAGCAGTACACCCCCACAGGGAATCGATCAGCCCCAGCATTTT
NA	TRBJ2-7	many	TRBV10-3	CATGTAYEQYF	TGTGCCACCGGGACGGCTTACGAGCAGTACTTC
NA	TRBJ2-5	many	TRBV27	CASSLNWRQETQYF	TGTGCCAGCAGTTTAAATTGGCGGCAAGAGACCCAGTACTTC
TRBD2	TRBJ2-1	few	TRBV12-3/TRBV12-4	CASSLVLGLAATYNEQFF	TGTGCCAGCAGTTTGGTGCTGGGGCTAGCGGCTACCTACAATGAGCAGTTCTTC
TRBD2	TRBJ2-1	many	TRBV24-1	CATSDFRGGSSYNEQFF	TGTGCCACCAGTGATTTCCGCGGGGGGAGCTCCTACAATGAGCAGTTCTTC
NA	TRBJ2-3	many	TRBV2	CASSKGTIQDTQYF	TGTGCCAGCAGTAAAGGGACGATCCAAGATACGCAGTATTTT
NA	TRBJ2-7	few	TRBV30	CAWTLGGYEQYF	TGTGCCTGGACTCTTGGAGGCTACGAGCAGTACTTC
TRBD2	TRBJ2-7	many	TRBV28	CASRIGGGGYEQYF	TGTGCCAGCAGGATCGGGGGGGGCGGCTACGAGCAGTACTTC
NA	TRBJ1-1	many	TRBV28	CASTHNRAGSSTEAFF	TGTGCCAGCACCCACAACAGGGCTGGATCCAGCACTGAAGCTTTCTTT
NA	TRBJ2-3	NA	TRBV7-6	CASSLAHRDEIPDTQYF	TGTGCCAGCAGCTTAGCACACAGGGACGAGATACCAGATACGCAGTATTTT
NA	TRBJ2-2	NA	TRBV19	CASMPLLTSSGELFF	TGTGCCAGTATGCCCTTATTAACCTCGTCCGGGGAGCTGTTTTTT
NA	TRBJ1-1	many	TRBV2	CASAVRPVNTEAFF	TGTGCCAGCGCTGTTCGACCGGTGAACACTGAAGCTTTCTTT
TRBD2	TRBJ2-1	many	TRBV6-2/TRBV6-3	CASSFTTSGGRSSYNEQFF	TGTGCCAGCAGTTTCACGACTAGCGGGGGCCGAAGCTCCTACAATGAGCAGTTCTTC
NA	TRBJ1-5	few	TRBV3-1	CASSQDSGKQPQHF	TGTGCCAGCAGCCAAGATTCAGGGAAGCAGCCCCAGCATTTT
NA	TRBJ2-3	many	TRBV11-3	CASSPIFGPLTDTQYF	TGTGCCAGCAGCCCCATTTTCGGGCCCCTCACAGATACGCAGTATTTT
TRBD2	TRBJ2-7	few	TRBV30	CAWSNSREGRSYEQYF	TGTGCCTGGAGTAACTCGCGGGAGGGCCGATCATACGAGCAGTACTTC
TRBD1	TRBJ2-5	many	TRBV28	CASELTGGLSQETQYF	TGTGCCAGCGAATTAACAGGGGGCTTGTCCCAAGAGACCCAGTACTTC
NA	TRBJ2-1	many	TRBV6-5	CASSYIAGREQFF	TGTGCCAGCAGTTACATTGCAGGACGAGAGCAGTTCTTC
NA	TRBJ1-2	few	TRBV7-8	CASSLDWTAGYTF	TGTGCCAGCAGCTTAGACTGGACAGCTGGCTACACCTTC
NA	TRBJ2-7	many	TRBV28	CASSAGRREQYF	TGTGCCAGCTCAGCGGGTCGTCGAGAGCAGTACTTC
TRBD1	TRBJ2-3	NA	TRBV27	CASSLLTGVGADTQYF	TGTGCCAGCAGTTTATTAACAGGGGTTGGGGCAGATACGCAGTATTTT
TRBD1	TRBJ1-5	NA	TRBV19	CASRSWDSQPQHF	TGTGCCAGTAGGAGCTGGGACAGCCAGCCCCAGCATTTT
NA	TRBJ2-7	many	TRBV2	CASSASGRSEQYF	TGTGCCAGCAGTGCTTCGGGCCGGAGCGAGCAGTACTTC
NA	TRBJ2-2	NA	TRBV9	CASSVAGQSGGAGELFF	TGTGCCAGCAGCGTAGCCGGACAGTCAGGTGGAGCCGGGGAGCTGTTTTTT
NA	TRBJ1-4	NA	TRBV27	CTSSLLVGEELFF	TGTACCAGCAGTTTGTTGGTTGGAGAGGAACTGTTTTTT
NA	TRBJ2-7	few	TRBV19	CASSWGEKQYF	TGTGCCAGTAGTTGGGGCGAGAAGCAGTACTTC
NA	TRBJ1-4	NA	TRBV19	CASSPGNRAQGEKLFF	TGTGCCAGTAGTCCGGGGAACAGGGCCCAGGGAGAAAAACTGTTTTTT
NA	TRBJ1-5	NA	TRBV27	CASRQTQGGNQPQHF	TGTGCCAGCAGGCAGACCCAGGGCGGCAATCAGCCCCAGCATTTT
TRBD1	TRBJ2-3	many	TRBV15	CATSAKTGSDIDTQYF	TGTGCCACCAGCGCAAAGACAGGGAGCGATATAGATACGCAGTATTTT
NA	TRBJ1-2	few	TRBV3-1	CASSQDGVLRGYTF	TGTGCCAGCAGCCAAGATGGAGTTCTACGTGGCTACACCTTC
NA	TRBJ2-2	NA	TRBV28	CATLRGAGELFF	TGTGCCACCCTTAGAGGGGCCGGGGAGCTGTTTTTT